The 9 T cell receptor beta chains given below trace back to one sample, sequenced in a study of T cell repertoires in cytomegalovirus infection. TCRdb reprocessed the reads via MiXCR and lists one record per CDR3 protein. The sample records about 900,000 distinct CDR3 sequences, about 33% being singletons. Their antigens remain unidentified. The material was cultured CD8+ T cells from PBMCs, obtained from culture after CMV antigen stimulation. These receptors all come from a human donor in good health (CMV status not recorded). Some clones in this sample may be carry-over from other donors' samples.

This clonotype has just a few counts. The genes are TRBV29-1 and TRBJ1-1; D call uncertain. The CDR3 spans 11 residues. The V and J ends lost 7 bases and 4 bases respectively, with 10 bases between them. Per the germline V gene, CDR1 is SQVTM and CDR2 is ANQGSEA. This CDR3 reads CSAISFTEAFF. CDR3 coding DNA: TGCAGCGCCATATCCTTCACTGAAGCTTTCTTT.

The genes are TRBV6-1 and TRBJ1-1; D is unclear. Trimming pared 6 bases from V and 4 bases from J, leaving 21 bases between. From germline, CDR1 is MNHNS and CDR2 SASEGT. This CDR3 is built from 16 residues. CDR3 DNA: TGTGCCAGCAGCCGGACGGGGTCCTCTGCTAGCACTGAAGCTTTCTTT. Translation: CASSRTGSSASTEAFF.

This clonotype was counted between two and nine times. The chain joins TRBV4-1 to TRBJ1-5, with D maybe TRBD1 (5 bases). The V and J ends lost 0 bases and 9 bases respectively, with 12 bases between them. Germline V gene data show CDR1 as MGHRA and CDR2 as YSYEKL. The CDR3 loop spans 14 amino acids. This CDR3 is CASSQERGNMPQHF. The CDR3 DNA follows: TGCGCCAGCAGCCAAGAGAGGGGAAACATGCCCCAGCATTTT.

This chain uses TRBV7-9 with TRBJ1-2, with D unresolved. CDR1 and CDR2 from the germline V gene are SEHNR and FQNEAQ (reference sequence). V gave up 1 base and J gave up 4 bases, with 10 bases separating them. There are 14 residues in the CDR3. The CDR3 DNA reads as TGTGCCAGCAGCTTAGGAACAGTCCTCTATGGCTACACCTTC. Protein product: CASSLGTVLYGYTF. Together with reference TRBV7-9 and TRBJ1-2, the CDR3 gives the full variable domain: DTGVSQNPRHKITKRGQNVTFRCDPISEHNRLYWYRQTLGQGPEFLTYFQNEAQLEKSRLLSDRFSAERPKGSFSTLEIQRTEQGDSAMYLCASSLGTVLYGYTFGSGTRLTVV.

The V and J genes are TRBV13 and TRBJ1-2; no firm D call. Per the germline V gene, CDR1 is PRHDT and CDR2 is FYEKMQ (reference sequence). This CDR3 region has 15 residues. V dropped 5 bases and J dropped 3 bases, with 16 bases sitting between them. CDR3: CASSTRHPPYYGYTF. Written as DNA, the CDR3 is TGTGCCAGCAGCACTCGACACCCACCGTACTATGGCTACACCTTC.

This clonotype was counted only a few times. The chain uses TRBV13 and TRBJ1-1; D is perhaps TRBD1 (6 bases). V was pared by 5 bases and J by 7 bases, with 8 bases between. There are 11 residues in the CDR3. Germline V lookup: CDR1 PRHDT, CDR2 FYEKMQ (reference sequence). The CDR3 sequence: CASSARGEAFF. The CDR3 DNA is TGTGCCAGCAGCGCCAGGGGTGAAGCTTTCTTT.

This clonotype appeared a single time. In DNA, the CDR3 is TGCAGTGCCTGGGGGCCGAGCTACGAGCAGTACGTC. It yields the protein CSAWGPSYEQYV. This chain connects TRBV20-1 to TRBJ2-7; weak D call: TRBD1 (6 bases). The V and J ends lost 6 bases and 3 bases respectively, with 12 bases between them. CDR1 is DFQATT, CDR2 SNEGSKA, per germline (reference sequence). This CDR3 has 12 amino acids.

This clonotype is a singleton in its sample. The chain links TRBV15 to TRBJ2-7; 7 bases are shared with TRBD1. The germline CDR1 and CDR2 sequences are LNHNV and YYDKDF (reference sequence). The J segment lost 0 bases and the V segment lost 1 base, leaving 6 bases of the junction unmatched. The length of the CDR3 is 16 residues. CDR3 DNA sequence: TGTGCCACCAGCAGAGTCTCCGACAGGGACTCCTACGAGCAGTACTTC. Translation gives CATSRVSDRDSYEQYF.

The J gene is TRBJ1-6, the V gene TRBV4-1; TRBD1 matches at 8 bases. The CDR3 extends over 15 amino acids. The germline CDR1 and CDR2 sequences are MGHRA and YSYEKL. Unmatched junction bases numbered 9, after V lost 4 bases and J lost 10 bases. The CDR3: CASSLVDRGESPLHF. The CDR3 bases are TGCGCCAGCAGCCTCGTTGACAGGGGTGAGTCACCCCTCCACTTT.